Given below is one T cell receptor (beta chain) in context. The antigen it binds to is not known. Within one base of it there is no much larger clone, and no base qualities were kept. The sample's time point label, decoded: pretreatment peripheral blood. A cohort of 25 to 30 patients with locally advanced or metastatic urothelial carcinoma, treated at Memorial Sloan Kettering on a trial protocol, was included. Peripheral blood mononuclear cells were collected pretreatment and during treatment, with between 1 and 8 total time points per patient. The Qiagen DNeasy Blood extraction kit was used to purify genomic DNA from total PBMCs and from tumor samples. Collected pretreatment and during treatment, PBMCs were isolated and stored as previously described. Synthetic TCR analog templates were spiked into each PCR to estimate absolute template abundance from read counts. Using the immunoSEQ assay, TCRbeta CDR3 regions were amplified from genomic DNA with bias-controlled V and J gene primers. Sequencing of rearranged TCRbeta segments was performed at approximately 20X coverage. In the authors' own workflow: Sequencing errors were corrected by clustering, and CDR3s were annotated against IMGT so that V, D and J genes could be assigned. Downstream analyses used only productive TCRbeta rearrangements and left out out-of-frame or stop-codon sequences. Clonality was calculated as one minus the Shannon entropy normalized by the log of the number of unique productive sequences. Fisher's exact test with Benjamini-Hochberg correction, using a cutoff of adjusted p below 0.01, was how clones that differed between time points or between blood and tumor were identified. TCRdb provides this immuneACCESS table in a form limited to in-frame rearrangements. Some clones are lacking; in checked studies, under half of them reflect an unresolved V gene, and why the rest are absent is not known. V, J and clone size were drawn from that table, and D and trimming were deduced from the DNA. The sample table lists some 63,000 clones, roughly four fifths of them with a count of one. Clones ranked in the top ten supply around 5.7% of the sample.

These data come from a study of PD-L1 blockade in urothelial cancer (dated by TCRdb to about 2017). Describing the broader study: Every patient began therapy around 2014 and was given atezolizumab 1,200 mg intravenously every 3 weeks. TCR sequencing covered pretreatment tumor samples and matched, serially collected peripheral blood taken before and after atezolizumab treatment. Blood samples were analyzed 3 weeks after the start of treatment (second dose) and 6 weeks after the start of treatment. About nine tenths of the roughly 29 patients were identified as males with urothelial cancer of bladder origin, and a prior smoking history was reported by 18 of 29 patients. Pretreatment blood TCR-seq was available for around 29 patients, at least one posttreatment blood collection was obtained for some 25 patients, and tumor TCR-seq was available for some 25 patients. An ECOG performance status of 0 or 1 was recorded for the patients, and 0 to 3 prior chemotherapy regimens had been received by the patients. Progression-free survival longer than 6 months counted as durable clinical benefit, and TCR features were additionally tested against both progression-free and overall survival. In the same patients, whole exome sequencing and RNA sequencing of pretreatment tumors were performed in addition to TCR sequencing. Durable clinical benefit was achieved by nine patients but not by the remaining 20. Somatic, immune and clinical correlates of response to PD-L1 blockade with atezolizumab in urothelial cancer were the focus of an exploratory multi-omic analysis. Blood samples yielded a median of about 150,000 T cells and 65,000 to 95,000 unique TCRs, with median clonality around 0.084.

Paper-wide results and their limitations: Because of the small sample size (n ≈ 27) and the many exploratory analyses performed, the results are intended to be regarded as hypothesis-generating. A pretreatment peripheral blood TCR clonality below the median was linked to improved progression-free and overall survival. Patients with durable benefit showed greater expansion of tumor-associated TCR clones in peripheral blood 3 weeks after starting treatment (n of about 20, p = 0.022).

This sequence originates from a man between 65 and 85 years old with urothelial cancer. Material: PBMCs, obtained around atezolizumab (anti-PD-L1) treatment.

The bases are TGTGCCAGCTCCGCGGGGCCTTATGGAAACACCATATATTTT. This yields the protein CASSAGPYGNTIYF. The chain is made from TRBV27 and TRBJ1-3; the D gene is possibly TRBD1, with 5 bases matching. From the cysteine through the phenylalanine, the CDR3 covers 14 amino acids. Left in the record is the CDR3 DNA by itself, 42 bases read in frame from the first base. From the germline V gene (reference sequence), CDR1 is MNHEY and CDR2 is SMNVEV. Trimming costs V 8 bases and J 3 bases, and their ends lie 14 bases apart.